This is a list of T cell receptor beta chains from one sample in a study of T-cell reconstitution after alpha-beta-depleted transplantation in children. One entry per CDR3 protein results from TCRdb running MiXCR on the PCR reads. The table shows some 830,000 distinct CDR3 sequences, with less than 20% occurring only once. Sample: PBMCs, mostly from graft donor cells, taken 360 days after TCRalphabeta/CD19-depleted stem cell transplant. The receptors come from a male patient younger than 18 who had a stem cell transplant for acute lymphoblastic leukemia, so the T cells may come from the graft donor. The CDR3 runs from the conserved cysteine through the conserved F or W. The order of the fields is D gene, J gene, V gene, clone size, CDR3 protein, CDR3 DNA. The D gene is left open where the match is weak. Clone sizes are given selectively: once, few, many, or a class where the clone is expanded.

- | TRBJ2-1 | TRBV21-1 | few | CASSCQSDDNEQFF | TGTGCCAGCAGCTGTCAATCGGACGACAATGAGCAGTTCTTC
TRBD1 | TRBJ2-4 | TRBV28 | - | CASSARQGMGTKNIQYF | TGTGCCAGCAGTGCCAGACAGGGGATGGGGACCAAAAACATTCAGTACTTC
- | TRBJ2-7 | TRBV18 | many | CASSPRLLYEQYF | TGTGCCAGCTCACCTCGGTTGCTATACGAGCAGTACTTC
- | TRBJ2-7 | TRBV7-9 | - | CASSLVAITEQYF | TGTGCCAGCAGCTTAGTTGCCATAACCGAGCAGTACTTC
TRBD1 | TRBJ2-5 | TRBV9 | few | CASSVGVGQGEETQYF | TGTGCCAGCAGCGTAGGGGTGGGGCAGGGGGAAGAGACCCAGTACTTC
TRBD2 | TRBJ2-3 | TRBV7-3 | - | CASSLTPPRGGYRDTQYF | TGTGCCAGCAGCTTAACGCCCCCCCGCGGGGGGTACAGAGATACGCAGTATTTT
TRBD2 | TRBJ2-1 | TRBV18 | few | CASSDKRGSYNEQFF | TGTGCCAGCTCAGACAAGCGGGGATCCTACAATGAGCAGTTCTTC
TRBD2 | TRBJ2-1 | TRBV7-6 | - | CASSSPTSGGSSSYNEQFF | TGTGCCAGCAGCTCACCAACTAGCGGGGGTTCTAGCTCCTACAATGAGCAGTTCTTC
- | TRBJ1-1 | TRBV4-2 | few | CASSQDVGGDTEAFF | TGTGCCAGCAGCCAAGATGTGGGTGGGGACACTGAAGCTTTCTTT
TRBD1 | TRBJ2-3 | TRBV24-1 | - | CATSDPRTGGVEDTQYF | TGTGCCACCAGTGACCCCCGTACAGGGGGCGTTGAAGATACGCAGTATTTT
TRBD2 | TRBJ2-7 | TRBV20-1 | few | CSATLTSGRQRSYEQYF | TGCAGTGCTACCTTGACTAGCGGGAGGCAAAGAAGCTACGAGCAGTACTTC
TRBD1 | TRBJ2-3 | TRBV2 | - | CASSWDRGPTDTQYF | TGTGCCAGCAGCTGGGACAGGGGACCCACAGATACGCAGTATTTT
- | TRBJ2-1 | TRBV12-3/TRBV12-4 | - | CASSFEPSYNEQFF | TGTGCCAGCAGTTTTGAACCCTCCTACAATGAGCAGTTCTTC
- | TRBJ1-2 | TRBV6-5 | - | CASSYFRGNYGYTF | TGTGCCAGCAGTTACTTCCGGGGCAACTATGGCTACACCTTC
- | TRBJ2-3 | TRBV9 | - | CASSVGSDADTQYF | TGTGCCAGCAGCGTAGGGAGCGACGCAGATACGCAGTATTTT
- | TRBJ1-6 | TRBV12-3/TRBV12-4 | few | CASSFQGTPLHF | TGTGCCAGCAGTTTCCAGGGGACACCCCTCCACTTT
TRBD1 | TRBJ2-1 | TRBV5-4 | many | CASSSVGQGRNEQFF | TGTGCCAGCAGCTCCGTGGGACAGGGTCGGAATGAGCAGTTCTTC
- | TRBJ2-1 | TRBV19 | few | CASSMSGNSYNEQFF | TGTGCCAGTAGTATGTCAGGGAACTCCTACAATGAGCAGTTCTTC
- | TRBJ2-5 | TRBV4-2 | - | CASSQVRAETQYF | TGTGCCAGCAGCCAAGTGCGGGCAGAGACCCAGTACTTC
- | TRBJ2-1 | TRBV4-1 | - | CASSPGGAKTYNEQFF | TGCGCCAGCAGCCCCGGTGGGGCGAAAACCTACAATGAGCAGTTCTTC
- | TRBJ2-7 | TRBV7-9 | many | CASSPGVAVTYEQYF | TGTGCCAGCAGCCCCGGAGTAGCGGTTACCTACGAGCAGTACTTC
- | TRBJ1-6 | TRBV20-1 | few | CSANPTVANNSPLHF | TGCAGTGCCAACCCTACAGTAGCCAATAATTCACCCCTCCACTTT
- | TRBJ1-5 | TRBV20-1 | few | CSAREGGRQPQHF | TGCAGTGCTAGAGAGGGAGGGAGGCAGCCCCAGCATTTT
- | TRBJ2-1 | TRBV5-5 | - | CASTTFPENSYNEQFF | TGTGCCAGCACCACCTTCCCCGAAAACTCCTACAATGAGCAGTTCTTC
- | TRBJ2-6 | TRBV5-1 | few | CASSLMVSGANVLTF | TGCGCCAGCAGCTTAATGGTTAGTGGGGCCAACGTCCTGACTTTC
- | TRBJ2-5 | TRBV20-1 | once | CSATPLGYGLAEGAQETQYF | TGCAGTGCTACTCCGTTGGGGTATGGGCTAGCGGAGGGGGCCCAAGAGACCCAGTACTTC
TRBD1 | TRBJ1-2 | TRBV12-3/TRBV12-4 | - | CASSLTRGAGYTF | TGTGCCAGCAGTCTGACCAGGGGGGCTGGCTACACCTTC
- | TRBJ2-2 | TRBV5-1 | - | CASRPPHQVGTGELFF | TGCGCCAGCAGGCCTCCGCATCAGGTGGGCACCGGGGAGCTGTTTTTT
- | TRBJ2-7 | TRBV7-6 | - | CASSLAEEGYEQYF | TGTGCCAGCAGCTTAGCGGAGGAGGGCTACGAGCAGTACTTC
TRBD2 | TRBJ2-1 | TRBV6-6 | few | CASSYTLAGRDEQFF | TGTGCCAGCAGTTACACACTAGCGGGACGCGATGAGCAGTTCTTC
- | TRBJ2-1 | TRBV6-2/TRBV6-3 | many | CAIAPNGGPYNEQFF | TGTGCCATTGCCCCCAACGGAGGGCCCTACAATGAGCAGTTCTTC
TRBD1 | TRBJ1-1 | TRBV7-3 | - | CASSSPAGTGGTEAFF | TGTGCCAGCAGCTCTCCCGCCGGGACAGGGGGTACTGAAGCTTTCTTT
- | TRBJ2-2 | TRBV24-1 | - | CATSDLGTKERNTGELFF | TGTGCCACCAGTGATTTAGGCACTAAGGAGCGGAACACCGGGGAGCTGTTTTTT
TRBD1 | TRBJ1-4 | TRBV29-1 | few | CSVRTGNREKLFF | TGCAGCGTTCGGACAGGGAACCGTGAAAAACTGTTTTTT
TRBD2 | TRBJ2-1 | TRBV7-9 | few | CASSQDSSGSINEQFF | TGTGCCAGCAGCCAAGATTCTAGCGGGAGCATCAATGAGCAGTTCTTC
- | TRBJ2-2 | TRBV19 | - | CASSTQGSYTGELFF | TGTGCCAGTAGTACGCAGGGATCTTACACCGGGGAGCTGTTTTTT
TRBD2 | TRBJ2-1 | TRBV7-2 | few | CASSPLAGGAFNEQFF | TGTGCCAGCAGCCCCTTAGCGGGAGGGGCTTTCAATGAGCAGTTCTTC
- | TRBJ2-1 | TRBV5-1 | - | CASSLVRDLTYNEQFF | TGCGCCAGCAGCTTGGTCCGGGACTTGACCTACAATGAGCAGTTCTTC
- | TRBJ2-3 | TRBV11-2 | - | CASSSPPLPIFTDTQYF | TGTGCCAGCAGCTCTCCTCCCCTGCCAATCTTCACAGATACGCAGTATTTT
- | TRBJ2-2 | TRBV29-1 | - | CSGRWKNTGELFF | TGCAGCGGGAGATGGAAGAACACCGGGGAGCTGTTTTTT
TRBD1 | TRBJ2-4 | TRBV18 | - | CASSPRQGNAKNIQYF | TGTGCCAGCTCACCTCGACAGGGGAACGCCAAAAACATTCAGTACTTC
- | TRBJ1-5 | TRBV15 | few | CATSREPSTAGQPQHF | TGTGCCACCAGCAGAGAACCCTCGACAGCAGGTCAGCCCCAGCATTTT